This T cell receptor (beta chain) is drawn from a study of CD8+CD57+ T cells in acquired aplastic anemia. Study-level results: Patients and controls shared 25 to 30 CD8+ CDR3 sequences, which appeared highly expressed in patients and within their immunodominant clones.

Note on this clonotype: Its antigen is still unknown.

Trimming shortened V by 3 bases and J by 8 bases, and 11 bases separated the two germline ends. CDR1 is DFQATT, CDR2 SNEGSKA, per germline (reference sequence). The CDR3 contains 13 residues. Patients sequenced had flow cytometry evidence of CD8+CD57+ cell expansion. Every one of the patients had aplastic anemia (severe, acquired). TCR beta VDJ and CDR3 profiles were obtained from a genomic DNA template. TCRdb called the reads again in MiXCR, with one record for every CDR3 protein. The table has 150,000 or so distinct CDR3 sequences, approximately 44% seen once. The TCR comes from a human donor with aplastic anemia. Sequences were obtained from sorted CD4+, CD8+, or CD8+CD57+ T cells (not recorded which) from PBMCs. This chain links TRBV20-1 with TRBJ1-6; no definite D call. The DNA of the CDR3 is TGCAGTGCTAGGGTGGGGTTTGATTCACCCCTCCACTTT. This sequence encodes CSARVGFDSPLHF.